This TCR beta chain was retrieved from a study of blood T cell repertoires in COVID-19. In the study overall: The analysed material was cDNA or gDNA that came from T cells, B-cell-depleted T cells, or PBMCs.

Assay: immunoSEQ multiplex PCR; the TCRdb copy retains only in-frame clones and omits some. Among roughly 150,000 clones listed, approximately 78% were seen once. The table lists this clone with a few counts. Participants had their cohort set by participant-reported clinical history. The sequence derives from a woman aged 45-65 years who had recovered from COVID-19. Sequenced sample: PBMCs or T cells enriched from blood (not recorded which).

CDR3 DNA sequence: TGTGCCAGCAGCTTAAAGGGGCTCTATGGCTACACCTTC. This translates into CASSLKGLYGYTF. The genes are TRBV5-6 and TRBJ1-2; D may be TRBD1 (5 bases). Trimming removed 2 bases from V and 4 bases from J, with 9 bases in between. CDR3 length: 13 residues. Germline lookup yields CDR1 SGHDT and CDR2 YYEEEE.